What follows describes a single T cell receptor beta chain. Its antigen is currently unknown. Germline values: CDR1 DFQATT, CDR2 SNEGSKA (reference sequence). This CDR3 has 15 residues. TCRdb re-called the 5' RACE reads, yielding one record per CDR3 amino acid sequence without DNA. The table lists some 330,000 distinct CDR3 sequences, with 5.6% in the top ten. This sample was included in a study of monozygotic twins with inflammatory bowel disease. Study-wide results and caveats: Immunosuppressive treatments were not uniform, and this may have added variability to patient repertoires.

This sequence originates from a human donor with ulcerative colitis or Crohn's disease, or a healthy co-twin of an affected twin (not recorded which). Sequencing input: blood. This chain links TRBV20-1 with TRBJ1-2; TCRdb's D gene call, TRBD1, goes unchecked for lack of DNA. The CDR3 here is CSARTPRQGAYGYTF.